The 3 T cell receptor beta chains below all came from one sample that was sequenced in a study of T cell repertoires in cytomegalovirus infection. For these TCRs, the target antigens are not known. TCRdb re-analysed the reads in MiXCR, keeping a single row per CDR3 protein. This sample has fewer than 1,000,000 distinct CDR3 sequences; about a third occur once, and the top ten carry around an eighth. Specimen: cultured CD8+ T cells from PBMCs, collected from culture after CMV antigen stimulation. The source is a human donor in good health (CMV status not recorded). Some clones in this sample may be carry-over from other donors' samples.

The sample holds a few counts of this clonotype. This rearrangement joins TRBV19 to TRBJ1-2; tentative D call: TRBD1 (5 bases). The CDR3 has 15 residues. Germline-derived CDR1 and CDR2 are LNHDA and SQIVND (reference sequence). V was shortened by 5 bases and J by 0 bases, with 13 bases between the two germline ends. The CDR3 here is CASSGLRGTNYGYTF. The CDR3 nucleotides are TGTGCCAGTAGTGGTCTGCGGGGGACTAACTATGGCTACACCTTC.

This clonotype was counted at least ten times. V usage is TRBV7-2 and J usage is TRBJ2-5, with unresolved D. This CDR3 spans 13 amino acids. In germline, CDR1 is SGHTA, CDR2 FQGNSA. With 1 base removed from V and 6 bases from J, the gap between germline ends came to 9 bases. Written as DNA, the CDR3 is TGTGCCAGCAGCTTAGGTCTGGGGAAGACCCAGTACTTC. The encoded protein is CASSLGLGKTQYF.

V and J are TRBV9 and TRBJ2-3; the D gene is possibly TRBD2 (5 bases). The CDR3 is made up of 13 amino acids. Between the trimmed V and J ends, which lost 4 bases and 0 bases, there was a span of 6 bases. Germline CDR1 SGDLS, CDR2 YYNGEE. Here the CDR3 reads CASSRESTDTQYF. Here the CDR3 DNA reads TGTGCCAGCAGCAGGGAGAGCACAGATACGCAGTATTTT.